Shown below are 2 T cell receptor beta chains from a single sample sequenced in a study of cytomegalovirus exposure and HLA in healthy donors (TCRdb year 2017). To prepare the library, the immunoSEQ multiplex PCR assay was applied. For the multiplex PCR, a mixture combining 60 forward primers for TCR Vbeta segments and 13 reverse primers for TCR Jbeta segments was used. As stored in TCRdb, this immuneACCESS dataset retains in-frame rearrangements with V and J assigned. A fraction of the clones does not appear; measured against another copy, unresolved V genes explain less than half of the discrepancy, and the remainder lacks a known reason. The sample table includes about 35,000 clones. The ten largest clones add up to roughly 3.5% of the sample. Material for sequencing was PBMCs. Receptor source: a man aged 35 to 55 in good health and CMV-seronegative.

The J gene is TRBJ1-5, the V gene TRBV19, with 7 bases matching TRBD1. Germline V gene data show CDR1 as LNHDA and CDR2 as SQIVND (reference sequence). This CDR3 comprises 16 residues. The trim removed 5 bases at V and 0 bases at J, leaving 7 bases unmatched. This chain's CDR3 is CASSLRGRNSNQPQHF. Written as DNA, the CDR3 is TGTGCCAGTAGTCTAAGGGGGCGAAATAGCAATCAGCCCCAGCATTTT.

The genes are TRBV29-1 and TRBJ1-1; the D gene is possibly TRBD1 (6 bases). The V gene lost 4 bases and the J gene lost 8 bases, with 17 bases spanning the gap. Germline lookup yields CDR1 SQVTM and CDR2 ANQGSEA. This CDR3 has 13 residues. For the CDR3, the DNA is TGCAGCGTTGTCGGAGTCGGGGGGCGGGAAGCTTTCTTT. It translates to CSVVGVGGREAFF. Filled out from reference TRBV29-1 and TRBJ1-1, the complete variable domain reads SAVISQKPSRDICQRGTSLTIQCQVDSQVTMMFWYRQQPGQSLTLIATANQGSEATYESGFVIDKFPISRPNLTFSTLTVSNMSPEDSSIYLCSVVGVGGREAFFGQGTRLTVV.